A selection of T cell receptor beta chains follows, all from one sample in a study of OX40 agonist ivuxolimab in advanced cancers. Assay used: immunoSEQ multiplex PCR; TCRdb lists only in-frame clones, some missing. The sample holds 50,000 to 70,000 clones, about 91% seen once. The sample here was CD4+ or CD8+ T cells sorted from blood, taken in a trial of the OX40 agonist ivuxolimab. The source of these receptors is an adult with an advanced solid tumor such as melanoma, head and neck, liver or kidney cancer. Both conserved end residues are part of each CDR3. D genes are given only for firm matches. Some rows mark clone size as missing; the rest say once, few, many or name a class of expanded clone.

v_gene	j_gene	d_gene	abundance	CDR3aa
TRBV7-2	TRBJ2-3	NA	NA	CASSLSDRHTQYF
TRBV5-4	TRBJ2-3	NA	NA	CASTWRLGGTDTQYF
TRBV15	TRBJ1-4	NA	NA	CATSRAGLALPTNEKLFF
TRBV6-5	TRBJ2-7	NA	NA	CASRRDIFTYEQYF
TRBV30	TRBJ1-2	NA	NA	CAWSVHGLGGYTF
TRBV5-1	TRBJ1-1	NA	NA	CASSLGGARTEAFF
TRBV7-9	TRBJ1-5	TRBD1	few	CASSWGQSDQPQHF
TRBV5-1	TRBJ2-3	TRBD2	NA	CASSVGLAASTDTQYF
TRBV18	TRBJ1-1	NA	NA	CASSPGFANTEAFF
TRBV7-2	TRBJ2-6	NA	NA	CASSSGANVLTF
TRBV30	TRBJ2-2	TRBD2	NA	CAWSRTGASGSTGELFF
TRBV5-1	TRBJ2-5	NA	NA	CASSLERGVTQYF
TRBV18	TRBJ1-5	NA	NA	CASSGTAEQPQHF
TRBV21-1	TRBJ2-2	NA	NA	CASSRGTGPGELFF
TRBV19	TRBJ2-7	NA	NA	CASSTSWYEQYF
TRBV27	TRBJ1-5	TRBD1	NA	CASSSRGLSNQPQHF
TRBV21-1	TRBJ2-7	NA	NA	CALTRWVGGWSGRAHYEQYF
TRBV7-9	TRBJ1-1	TRBD1	NA	CASSRPGGSAEAFF
TRBV5-6	TRBJ2-7	TRBD1	NA	CASSFQGAPSYEQYF
TRBV5-4	TRBJ2-2	TRBD2	NA	CASSSPLAGKNTGELFF
TRBV27	TRBJ2-7	NA	NA	CASSLTRSTREQYF
TRBV18	TRBJ2-1	NA	NA	CASSPTVAGYNEQFF
TRBV5-1	TRBJ2-1	TRBD2	NA	CASSGTSGRYEQFF
TRBV19	TRBJ2-1	TRBD2	NA	CASSIGGSGSAHEQFF
TRBV7-9	TRBJ2-2	TRBD1	NA	CASSLGGQANTGELFF
TRBV6-1	TRBJ2-5	NA	NA	CASSEYGQGTPQETQYF
TRBV18	TRBJ1-2	TRBD1	NA	CASSLTTGGAMDGYTF
TRBV5-1	TRBJ2-2	NA	NA	CASSLGFRSNTGELFF
TRBV5-1	TRBJ2-7	NA	NA	CASSLGVGEQYF
TRBV2	TRBJ2-2	TRBD2	NA	CASREREGITGELFF
TRBV7-9	TRBJ1-1	NA	once	CASRPGAQGNTEAFF
TRBV2	TRBJ2-1	NA	NA	CASSVQSYNEQFF
TRBV13	TRBJ2-3	TRBD2	NA	CASSLTGGFGDTQYF
TRBV5-1	TRBJ2-1	TRBD2	NA	CASSLTSGSINEQFF
TRBV5-1	TRBJ1-6	NA	NA	CASSLLEAGEASPLHF
TRBV19	TRBJ2-2	TRBD1	once	CASSNRGLGTGELFF
TRBV18	TRBJ2-7	NA	NA	CASSPTDDLVEQYF
TRBV2	TRBJ2-6	TRBD2	NA	CASSEWTSGIWANVLTF
TRBV2	TRBJ2-2	NA	once	CASSESGANTGELFF
TRBV5-5	TRBJ1-4	NA	few	CASSLFFGEKLFF
TRBV5-1	TRBJ2-2	NA	NA	CASSFGQRNTGELFF
TRBV20-1	TRBJ1-2	NA	NA	CSARDDYGYTF
TRBV13	TRBJ2-2	NA	NA	CASSVAGTGELFF
TRBV6-5	TRBJ2-7	TRBD2	NA	CASSYSTSGSHEQYF
TRBV30	TRBJ2-1	TRBD2	NA	CAWSRLAGEQFF
TRBV5-5	TRBJ2-1	NA	NA	CASELSTSAGNEQFF
TRBV27	TRBJ2-3	NA	NA	CASSLLRPPRRRTADTQYF
TRBV10-3	TRBJ2-2	NA	NA	CAISESREVTGELFF
TRBV7-2	TRBJ2-3	NA	NA	CASSPAGGLGADTQYF
TRBV9	TRBJ2-5	NA	NA	CASSVGASSLQETQYF
TRBV19	TRBJ2-1	NA	NA	CASSILKAGYSDEQFF
TRBV5-4	TRBJ2-5	TRBD2	NA	CASSLGTSGPVLGETQYF
TRBV27	TRBJ1-1	NA	NA	CASSLSGLSLNTEAFF
TRBV20-1	TRBJ2-6	NA	NA	CGAGANVLTF
TRBV6-5	TRBJ1-1	NA	NA	CASSDWGNTEAFF
TRBV10-3	TRBJ2-7	NA	NA	CAISEVYEQYF
TRBV5-1	TRBJ2-7	NA	NA	CASSAAPGTGTYEQYF